This TCR beta chain is drawn from a study of shared clonotypes between healthy human individuals. Study-wide results and caveats: Among donors, the sharing of clonotypes was expected to be influenced by sequencing depth.

CDR1 is SGHNT and CDR2 is YYREEE in the germline V gene (reference sequence). This CDR3 has 13 residues. V was trimmed by 7 bases and J by 5 bases, leaving 12 bases between them. As concerns this clone: Antigen specificity is unknown.

Profiling relied on immunoSEQ multiplex PCR, and the TCRdb table lists in-frame clones only, not all of them. The sample has 1.6 million or so clones, roughly 95% seen once. Donors, without exception, were Caucasian adults residing in Nashville, Tennessee. This TCR was sampled from a man younger than 45 in good health. The material sequenced was naive CD4+ T cells sorted from blood. Subset specified: CD45RA+ positively selected. The chain couples TRBV5-4 to TRBJ2-2; D is perhaps TRBD2 (6 bases). The CDR3 DNA reads as TGTGCCAGCCTCGCCGCGGGGACCGGGGAGCTGTTTTTT. It codes for CASLAAGTGELFF.